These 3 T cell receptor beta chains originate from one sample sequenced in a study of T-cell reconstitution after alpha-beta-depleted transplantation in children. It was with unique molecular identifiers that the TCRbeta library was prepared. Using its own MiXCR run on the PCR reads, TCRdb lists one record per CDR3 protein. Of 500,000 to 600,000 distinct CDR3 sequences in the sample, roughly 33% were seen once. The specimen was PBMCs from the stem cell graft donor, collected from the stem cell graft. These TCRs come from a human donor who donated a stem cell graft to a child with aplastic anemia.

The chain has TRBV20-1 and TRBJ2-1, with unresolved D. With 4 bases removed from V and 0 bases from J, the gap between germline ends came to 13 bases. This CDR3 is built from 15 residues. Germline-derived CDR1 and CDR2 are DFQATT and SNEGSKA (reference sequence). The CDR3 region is CSANGVGPSYNEQFF. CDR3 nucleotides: TGCAGTGCTAATGGGGTCGGACCCTCCTACAATGAGCAGTTCTTC.

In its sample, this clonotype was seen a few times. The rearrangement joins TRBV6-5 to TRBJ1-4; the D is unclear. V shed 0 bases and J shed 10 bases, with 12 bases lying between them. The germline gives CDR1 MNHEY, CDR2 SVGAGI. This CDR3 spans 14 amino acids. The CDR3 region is CASSYSKTQGKLFF. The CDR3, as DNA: TGTGCCAGCAGTTACTCGAAGACTCAAGGAAAACTGTTTTTT.

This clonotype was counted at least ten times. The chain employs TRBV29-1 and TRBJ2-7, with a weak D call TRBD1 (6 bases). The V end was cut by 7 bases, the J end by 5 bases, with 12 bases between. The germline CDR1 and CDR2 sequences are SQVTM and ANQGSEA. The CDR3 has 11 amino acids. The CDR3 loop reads CSADTGNEQYF. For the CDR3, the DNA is TGCAGCGCAGATACAGGGAACGAGCAGTACTTC.